The 22 T cell receptor beta chains below all came from one sample that was sequenced in a study of shared clonotypes between healthy human individuals. Sequencing used immunoSEQ multiplex PCR; TCRdb keeps in-frame clones, though not all of them. The sample consists of roughly 760,000 clones, about 74% of them appearing once. Material: memory CD4+ T cells sorted from blood. Sample subset: CD45RA-negative fraction. These receptors were obtained from a woman in her thirties in good health.

A word on this clone: Other DNA sequences of this sample code for an identical CDR3. In DNA form, the CDR3 reads TGTGCCAGCAGCTGGAGGGCGTCCTACGAGCAGTACTTC. Its translation is CASSWRASYEQYF. V is TRBV5-6 and J is TRBJ2-7, with D possibly TRBD2 on 6 matching bases. There are 13 residues in the CDR3. CDR1 is SGHDT and CDR2 is YYEEEE in the germline V gene. V was cut by 3 bases and J by 1 base, with 8 bases left in between. The full variable domain, rest sourced from reference TRBV5-6 and TRBJ2-7, is DAGVTQSPTHLIKTRGQQVTLRCSPKSGHDTVSWYQQALGQGPQFIFQYYEEEERQRGNFPDRFSGHQFPNYSSELNVNALLLGDSALYLCASSWRASYEQYFGPGTRLTVT.

The chain carries TRBV10-3 and TRBJ1-4; D unresolved. CDR3 length equals 13 residues. Germline V gene lookup returns CDR1 ENHRY and CDR2 SYGVKD. The V and J ends lost 4 bases and 8 bases respectively, with 11 bases between them. CDR3 coding DNA: TGTGCCATCAGTGCGCAACATCAGGAAAAACTGTTTTTT. As protein: CAISAQHQEKLFF.

The chain joins TRBV29-1 to TRBJ1-1; D call uncertain. Germline V gene sequence: CDR1 SQVTM, CDR2 ANQGSEA. This CDR3 is built from 13 residues. Trimming took 7 bases from V and 3 from J, leaving 15 bases between them. The CDR3 DNA sequence: TGCAGCGCAAAACAGAGATTGGACACTGAAGCTTTCTTT. This translates into CSAKQRLDTEAFF.

V usage is TRBV6-1 and J usage is TRBJ1-2; the D gene is possibly TRBD1 (5 bases). Trimming cost V 4 bases and J 5 bases, with 26 bases left between them. The germline CDR1 and CDR2 sequences are MNHNS and SASEGT. The CDR3 sequence is 18 residues long. CDR3: CASSVFIQEGAVNYGYTF. The CDR3 DNA is TGTGCCAGCAGTGTTTTCATCCAGGAAGGGGCTGTGAATTATGGCTACACCTTC.

The J gene is TRBJ2-1, the V gene TRBV7-3, with 8 nucleotides matching TRBD2. J was trimmed by 7 bases and V by 5 bases; bases with no gene match: 7. The CDR3 runs to 14 residues. CDR1 is SGHTA, CDR2 FQGTGA, per germline. The CDR3 spells CASSTTTSANEQFF. In DNA form, the CDR3 reads TGTGCCAGCAGCACAACGACTAGCGCAAATGAGCAGTTCTTC.

The J gene is TRBJ1-1, the V gene TRBV10-3, with 10 bases identical to TRBD1. In germline, CDR1 is ENHRY, CDR2 SYGVKD. The J segment lost 0 bases and the V segment lost 7 bases, leaving 5 bases of the junction unmatched. This CDR3 contains 15 residues. CDR3 sequence: CAIKGQGPLNTEAFF. CDR3 DNA: TGTGCCATCAAGGGACAGGGGCCTTTGAACACTGAAGCTTTCTTT.

Only a few counts were recorded for this clone. The V call is TRBV28, the J call TRBJ2-2, with 10 nucleotides matching TRBD2. Trimming removed 6 bases from V and 6 bases from J; junction bases left unmatched: 7. CDR1 and CDR2 (germline): MDHEN, SYDVKM. CDR3 size: 15 residues. CDR3 sequence: CASSLGSGRAGELFF. CDR3 nucleotide sequence: TGTGCCAGCAGCCTCGGAAGCGGGAGGGCCGGGGAGCTGTTTTTT.

This clone was seen a single time. The same CDR3 is also encoded by other DNA sequences in this sample. The chain joins TRBV5-1 to TRBJ2-5, with 12 bases fitting TRBD2. The CDR3 has 15 amino acids. Trimming cost V 0 bases and J 4 bases; bases outside gene matches: 1. The germline V gene has CDR1 SGHRS and CDR2 YFSETQ. CDR3 sequence (DNA): TGCGCCAGCAGCTTGGGACTAGCGGGAGTAGAGACCCAGTACTTC. Translation: CASSLGLAGVETQYF.

The chain is built from TRBV19 and TRBJ1-2; 7 positions agree with TRBD1. V shed 4 bases and J 4 bases; nucleotides not matched to a gene: 6. In germline, CDR1 is LNHDA, CDR2 SQIVND (reference sequence). The CDR3 extends over 14 amino acids. The chain's CDR3 is CASSTLRDSYGYTF. The CDR3 coding sequence is TGTGCCAGTAGTACCCTCCGGGACAGCTATGGCTACACCTTC.

The chain couples TRBV2 to TRBJ2-2; the match to TRBD2 covers 7 bases. The ends lost 8 bases at V and 6 bases at J; junction bases unmatched: 12. The CDR3 spans 15 residues. CDR1 is SNHLY, CDR2 FYNNEI, per germline. The CDR3 DNA follows: TGTGCCAGCGGCCGACTAGCATCGCTCGCCGGGGAGCTGTTTTTT. It yields the protein CASGRLASLAGELFF.

The chain carries TRBV5-1 and TRBJ1-5, with TRBD1 matching 7 bases. V shed 2 bases, J shed 9 bases, and the junction held 8 bases outside the gene matches. This CDR3 has 14 amino acids. CDR1 SGHRS and CDR2 YFSETQ come from the germline V gene. The CDR3 nucleotides are TGCGCCAGCAGCTTAACAGGGGACTCTAGGCCCCAGCATTTT. This sequence encodes CASSLTGDSRPQHF.

This clone was detected many times. The CDR3 DNA sequence: TGTGCCAGCAGTTTACGGGGGGTCCACACCGGGGAGCTGTTTTTT. It codes for CASSLRGVHTGELFF. This chain connects TRBV28 to TRBJ2-2; 7 bases map to TRBD2. This CDR3 contains 15 residues. V shed 2 bases, J shed 3 bases, and the junction held 3 bases outside the gene matches. In germline, CDR1 is MDHEN, CDR2 SYDVKM.

The rearrangement joins TRBV20-1 to TRBJ2-1; D gene unclear. V was shortened by 3 bases and J by 8 bases, with 5 bases between the two germline ends. The CDR3 covers 10 residues. The germline CDR1 and CDR2 sequences are DFQATT and SNEGSKA (reference sequence). The CDR3 reads CSASEDEQFF. DNA for the CDR3: TGCAGTGCTAGCGAAGATGAGCAGTTCTTC.

V is TRBV6-5 and J is TRBJ1-5; D gene unclear. The CDR3 length is 12 residues. CDR1 and CDR2 (germline): MNHEY, SVGAGI. With 7 bases removed from V and 6 bases from J, the gap between germline ends came to 10 bases. Here the CDR3 DNA reads TGTGCCAGCACCACCCCCGGTCAGCCCCAGCATTTT. Protein product: CASTTPGQPQHF.

The rearrangement links TRBV14 to TRBJ2-1, with 13 bases matching TRBD2. The germline CDR1 and CDR2 sequences are SGHDN and FVKESK. This CDR3 spans 18 amino acids. V shed 1 base and J 3 bases; nucleotides not matched to a gene: 6. CDR3 sequence reads: CASSQGGLAGYYYNEQFF. In DNA, the CDR3 is TGTGCCAGCAGCCAAGGGGGACTAGCGGGATATTACTACAATGAGCAGTTCTTC.

V is TRBV4-1 and J is TRBJ2-4; D remains ambiguous. Trimming left V 2 bases short and J 2 bases short, with 10 bases between. CDR1 and CDR2 (germline): MGHRA, YSYEKL. This CDR3 is built from 15 residues. The CDR3: CASSQRTFSKNIQYF. For the CDR3, the DNA is TGCGCCAGCAGCCAACGGACGTTCTCCAAAAACATTCAGTACTTC.

This rearrangement joins TRBV7-7 to TRBJ1-3, with D hard to call. CDR3 length: 13 amino acids. Trimming left V 4 bases short and J 2 bases short, with 6 bases between. Germline V gives CDR1 SSHAT, CDR2 FNYEAQ (reference sequence). This CDR3 is CASSSIAGNTIYF. CDR3 coding DNA: TGTGCCAGCAGCTCCATTGCTGGAAACACCATATATTTT.

This chain joins TRBV5-1 and TRBJ2-3; 12 nucleotides match TRBD2. This CDR3 is 16 amino acids long. Germline values: CDR1 SGHRS, CDR2 YFSETQ. The J segment lost 2 bases and the V segment lost 4 bases, leaving 5 bases of the junction unmatched. For the CDR3, the DNA is TGCGCCAGCAGCCTATGGACTAGCGGGAACACAGATACGCAGTATTTT. Its protein is CASSLWTSGNTDTQYF.

This clone was observed a single time. V and J are TRBV30 and TRBJ2-7; D is uncertain. The V gene's germline CDR1 is GTSNPN and CDR2 SVGIG (reference sequence). This CDR3 has 14 residues. The V gene lost 2 bases and the J gene lost 6 bases, with 17 bases spanning the gap. CDR3 amino acids: CAWSPGAIPREQYF. CDR3 nucleotide sequence: TGTGCCTGGAGTCCCGGCGCTATCCCTCGCGAGCAGTACTTC.

The chain couples TRBV10-3 to TRBJ2-7; 8 bases are a match to TRBD1. Losses at the gene ends were 5 bases for V and 0 bases for J; bases not matched to a gene: 3. Per germline, CDR1 ENHRY and CDR2 SYGVKD. The CDR3 has 14 residues. CDR3 sequence: CAISPGQASYEQYF. As DNA, the CDR3 is TGTGCCATCAGTCCGGGACAGGCCTCCTACGAGCAGTACTTC.

This chain uses TRBV5-4 with TRBJ1-4, with D hard to call. The CDR3 consists of 15 residues. V shed 4 bases and J shed 3 bases, with 13 bases lying between them. CDR1 SGHNT and CDR2 YYREEE come from the germline V gene (reference sequence). CDR3 loop: CASSRAAVPNEKLFF. CDR3 bases: TGTGCCAGCAGCCGGGCGGCAGTCCCTAATGAAAAACTGTTTTTT. The whole variable domain, filled in from reference TRBV5-4 and TRBJ1-4, reads ETGVTQSPTHLIKTRGQQVTLRCSSQSGHNTVSWYQQALGQGPQFIFQYYREEENGRGNFPPRFSGLQFPNYSSELNVNALELDDSALYLCASSRAAVPNEKLFFGSGTQLSVL.

The CDR3 sequence: CASRQYREWYGYTF. As DNA, the CDR3 is TGTGCCAGCAGACAATACAGGGAGTGGTATGGCTACACCTTC. The genes are TRBV7-8 and TRBJ1-2, with D perhaps matching TRBD1 (6 bases). Per germline, CDR1 SGHVS and CDR2 FQNEAQ. Trimming pared 6 bases from V and 5 bases from J, leaving 16 bases between. CDR3 length equals 14 residues. The full variable domain, in which reference TRBV7-8 and TRBJ1-2 provide the parts outside the CDR3, is GAGVSQSPRYKVAKRGQDVALRCDPISGHVSLFWYQQALGQGPEFLTYFQNEAQLDKSGLPSDRFFAERPEGSVSTLKIQRTQQEDSAVYLCASRQYREWYGYTFGSGTRLTVV.